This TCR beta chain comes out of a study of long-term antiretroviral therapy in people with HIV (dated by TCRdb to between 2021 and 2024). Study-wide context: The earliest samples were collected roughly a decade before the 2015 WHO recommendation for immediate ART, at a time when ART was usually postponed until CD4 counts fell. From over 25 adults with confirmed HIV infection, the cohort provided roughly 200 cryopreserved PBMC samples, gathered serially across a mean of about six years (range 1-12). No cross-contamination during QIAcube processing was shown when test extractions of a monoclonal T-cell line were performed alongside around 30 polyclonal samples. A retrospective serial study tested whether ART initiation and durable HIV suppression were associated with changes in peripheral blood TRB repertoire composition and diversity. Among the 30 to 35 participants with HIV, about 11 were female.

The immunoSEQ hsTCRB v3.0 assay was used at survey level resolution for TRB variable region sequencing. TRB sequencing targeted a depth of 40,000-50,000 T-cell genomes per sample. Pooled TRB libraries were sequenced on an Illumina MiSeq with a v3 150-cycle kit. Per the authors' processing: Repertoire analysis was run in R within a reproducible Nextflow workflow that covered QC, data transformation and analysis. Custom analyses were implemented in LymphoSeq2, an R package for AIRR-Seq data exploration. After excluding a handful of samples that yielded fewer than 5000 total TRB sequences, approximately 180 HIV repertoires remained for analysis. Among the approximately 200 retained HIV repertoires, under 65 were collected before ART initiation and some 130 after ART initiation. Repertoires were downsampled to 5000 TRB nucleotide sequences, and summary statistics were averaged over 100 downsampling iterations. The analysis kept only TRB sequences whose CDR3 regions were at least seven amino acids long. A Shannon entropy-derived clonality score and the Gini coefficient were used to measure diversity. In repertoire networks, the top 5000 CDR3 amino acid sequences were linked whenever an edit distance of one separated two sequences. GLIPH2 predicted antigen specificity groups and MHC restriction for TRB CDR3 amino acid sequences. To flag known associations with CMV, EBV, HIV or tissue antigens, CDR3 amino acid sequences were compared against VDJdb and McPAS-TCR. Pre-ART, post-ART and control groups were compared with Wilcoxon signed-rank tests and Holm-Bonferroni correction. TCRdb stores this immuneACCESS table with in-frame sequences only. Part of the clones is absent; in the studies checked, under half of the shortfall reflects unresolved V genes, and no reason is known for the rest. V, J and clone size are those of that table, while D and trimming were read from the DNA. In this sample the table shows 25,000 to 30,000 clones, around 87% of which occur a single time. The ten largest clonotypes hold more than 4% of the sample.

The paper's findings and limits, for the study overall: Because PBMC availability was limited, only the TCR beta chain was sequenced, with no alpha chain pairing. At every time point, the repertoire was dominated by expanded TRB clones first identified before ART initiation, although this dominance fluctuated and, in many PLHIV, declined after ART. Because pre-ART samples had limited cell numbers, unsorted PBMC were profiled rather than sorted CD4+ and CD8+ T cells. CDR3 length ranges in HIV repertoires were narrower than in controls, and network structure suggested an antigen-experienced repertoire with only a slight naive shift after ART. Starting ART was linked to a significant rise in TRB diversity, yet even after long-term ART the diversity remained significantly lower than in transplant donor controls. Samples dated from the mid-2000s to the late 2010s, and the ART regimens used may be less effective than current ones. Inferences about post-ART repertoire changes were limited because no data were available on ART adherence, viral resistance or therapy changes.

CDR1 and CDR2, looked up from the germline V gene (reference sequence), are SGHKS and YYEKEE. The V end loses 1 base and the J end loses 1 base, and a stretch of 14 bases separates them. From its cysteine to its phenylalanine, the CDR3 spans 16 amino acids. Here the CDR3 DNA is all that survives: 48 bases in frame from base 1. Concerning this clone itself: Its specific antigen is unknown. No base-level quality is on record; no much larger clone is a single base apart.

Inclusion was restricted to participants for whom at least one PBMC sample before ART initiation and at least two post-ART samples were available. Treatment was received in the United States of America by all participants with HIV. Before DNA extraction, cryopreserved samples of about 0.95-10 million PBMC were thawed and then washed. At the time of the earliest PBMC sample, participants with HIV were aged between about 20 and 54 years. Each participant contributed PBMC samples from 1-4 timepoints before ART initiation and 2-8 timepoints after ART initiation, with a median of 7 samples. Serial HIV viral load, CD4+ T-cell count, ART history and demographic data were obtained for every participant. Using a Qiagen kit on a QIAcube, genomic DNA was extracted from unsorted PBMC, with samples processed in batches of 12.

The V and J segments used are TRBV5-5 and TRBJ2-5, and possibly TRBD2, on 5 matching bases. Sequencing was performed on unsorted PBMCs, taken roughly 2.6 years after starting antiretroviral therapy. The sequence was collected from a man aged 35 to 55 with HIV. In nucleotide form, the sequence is TGTGCCAGCAGCTTGCTAGCACAATTGCTCCAAGAGACCCAGTACTTC. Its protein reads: CASSLLAQLLQETQYF.